A single sample is the source of the 18 T cell receptor beta chains below, sequenced in a study of T cell responses to AZD1222 COVID-19 vaccine. Profiled with immunoSEQ multiplex PCR; TCRdb holds only in-frame clones, not every one. The table shows 200,000 or so clones, with over 80% occurring only once. Sequencing was performed on peripheral blood, taken on day 0 of MenACWY control vaccination. The origin of the receptors is an adult in good health.

The chain joins TRBV28 to TRBJ2-7; D is unclear. CDR1 is MDHEN, CDR2 SYDVKM, per germline. The CDR3 has 13 amino acids. Trimming cost V 3 bases and J 1 base, with 7 bases left between them. CDR3 sequence reads: CASSFPDSYEQYF. As DNA, the CDR3 is TGTGCCAGCAGTTTCCCCGATTCCTACGAGCAGTACTTC. The variable domain in full, with the rest retrieved from reference TRBV28 and TRBJ2-7, is DVKVTQSSRYLVKRTGEKVFLECVQDMDHENMFWYRQDPGLGLRLIYFSYDVKMKEKGDIPEGYSVSREKKERFSLILESASTNQTSMYLCASSFPDSYEQYFGPGTRLTVT.

This sequence joins TRBV19 and TRBJ2-7, with 11 bases identical to TRBD1. The CDR3 has 15 amino acids. The V segment lost 5 bases and the J segment 6 bases; nucleotides outside the gene matches: 9. Per the germline V gene, CDR1 is LNHDA and CDR2 is SQIVND (reference sequence). The CDR3 region is CASSFRTGGSGEQYF. CDR3 coding DNA: TGTGCCAGTAGTTTCCGGACAGGGGGCTCTGGCGAGCAGTACTTC.

On this clone: Other DNA sequences from this sample encode an identical CDR3 as well. The chain links TRBV19 to TRBJ2-7, with 7 bases matching TRBD1. The CDR3 runs 14 residues. Looked up from germline, CDR1 is LNHDA and CDR2 is SQIVND (reference sequence). J was trimmed by 0 bases and V by 3 bases; bases with no gene match: 2. The CDR3 DNA reads TGTGCCAGTAGTATCGCAGGGGGCTCCTACGAGCAGTACTTC. It specifies CASSIAGGSYEQYF.

There are a few counts of this clone. V usage is TRBV7-9 and J usage is TRBJ1-1, with no clear D. Per germline, CDR1 SEHNR and CDR2 FQNEAQ (reference sequence). Trimming pared 6 bases from V and 2 bases from J, leaving 10 bases between. CDR3 size: 13 residues. The CDR3 loop reads CASSAQANTEAFF. The CDR3 DNA follows: TGTGCCAGCAGTGCGCAGGCAAACACTGAAGCTTTCTTT. Drawing the rest from reference TRBV7-9 and TRBJ1-1, the complete variable domain is DTGVSQNPRHKITKRGQNVTFRCDPISEHNRLYWYRQTLGQGPEFLTYFQNEAQLEKSRLLSDRFSAERPKGSFSTLEIQRTEQGDSAMYLCASSAQANTEAFFGQGTRLTVV.

The chain recombines TRBV24-1 with TRBJ2-2; D not certain. Germline V gives CDR1 KGHDR, CDR2 SFDVKD. This CDR3 has 12 amino acids. With 0 bases removed from V and 13 bases from J, the gap between germline ends came to 8 bases. CDR3 DNA: TGTGCCACCAGTGATTTGGGTAGGAGGCTGTTTTTT. It is translated as CATSDLGRRLFF.

This sequence joins TRBV5-1 and TRBJ2-1, with D uncertain. Per the germline V gene, CDR1 is SGHRS and CDR2 is YFSETQ. This CDR3 is built from 15 residues. Between the trimmed V and J ends, which lost 2 bases and 7 bases, there was a span of 16 bases. The CDR3 protein is CASSFLGLPQNEQFF. DNA for the CDR3: TGCGCCAGCAGCTTTCTCGGATTGCCTCAGAATGAGCAGTTCTTC.

The chain carries TRBV15 and TRBJ2-3, with D perhaps matching TRBD1 or TRBD2 (5 bases each). V dropped 5 bases and J dropped 0 bases, with 12 bases sitting between them. The CDR3 has 15 amino acids. Per the germline V gene, CDR1 is LNHNV and CDR2 is YYDKDF (reference sequence). The CDR3 sequence is CATSSGPGSTDTQYF. Written as DNA, the CDR3 is TGTGCCACCAGCTCGGGGCCTGGAAGCACAGATACGCAGTATTTT.

This clone came up once. The V and J genes are TRBV28 and TRBJ1-6; 7 positions agree with TRBD1. The J segment lost 9 bases and the V segment lost 6 bases, leaving 5 bases of the junction unmatched. This CDR3 region has 13 residues. In germline, CDR1 is MDHEN, CDR2 SYDVKM. The CDR3 spells CASRADRASPLHF. The CDR3 region has the DNA TGTGCCAGCAGAGCTGACAGGGCTTCACCCCTCCACTTT.

In this sample, this clone turned up once. This rearrangement joins TRBV4-2 to TRBJ2-5, with 8 bases that match TRBD1. With V trimmed by 1 base and J by 5 bases, 0 bases remained unmatched. CDR1 is LGHNA and CDR2 is YNFKEQ in the germline V gene. The CDR3 loop spans 13 amino acids. The CDR3 DNA sequence: TGTGCCAGCAGCCAAGGGACAGGGGAGACCCAGTACTTC. As protein: CASSQGTGETQYF.

This CDR3 reads CASSSGPAEKLFF. The CDR3 DNA follows: TGTGCCAGCAGCTCGGGACCGGCTGAAAAACTGTTTTTT. This chain joins TRBV5-5 and TRBJ1-4; maybe TRBD1 (5 bases). The CDR3 is 13 residues long. Trimming stripped 3 bases from V and 7 bases from J, with 10 bases between. Germline V gene sequence: CDR1 SGHKS, CDR2 YYEKEE (reference sequence).

J is TRBJ2-3 and V is TRBV7-9, with no clear D. Germline V gives CDR1 SEHNR, CDR2 FQNEAQ (reference sequence). The CDR3 runs 14 residues. V shed 5 bases and J shed 5 bases, with 14 bases lying between them. The CDR3 sequence is CASSPGSVLDTQYF. The CDR3 nucleotides are TGTGCCAGCAGCCCCGGGTCGGTGCTAGATACGCAGTATTTT.

This clone has just one count. The gene calls are TRBV6-1 and TRBJ1-3, with unresolved D. Trimming removed 1 base from V and 11 bases from J, with 9 bases in between. There are 12 residues in the CDR3. The germline V gene has CDR1 MNHNS and CDR2 SASEGT. This CDR3 reads CASSEDPRAIYF. The CDR3 bases are TGTGCCAGCAGTGAAGACCCAAGGGCCATATATTTT.

The chain recombines TRBV7-9 with TRBJ2-1; tentatively, D is TRBD1 or TRBD2 (6 bases each). V was trimmed by 11 bases and J by 6 bases, leaving 14 bases between them. The CDR3 extends over 12 amino acids. The germline CDR1 and CDR2 sequences are SEHNR and FQNEAQ (reference sequence). Written as DNA, the CDR3 is TGTGCCGGAGGGGGTCGTGTCAATGAGCAGTTCTTC. It translates to CAGGGRVNEQFF.

V and J are TRBV5-4 and TRBJ2-3; TRBD2 matches 12 bases. Germline trimming cut 0 bases from V and 6 bases from J; bases unmatched to any gene: 8. The CDR3 is 17 amino acids. CDR1 is SGHNT and CDR2 is YYREEE in the germline V gene (reference sequence). The CDR3 nucleotides are TGTGCCAGCAGCTTGGAGCCTAGCGGGGGGGCCAGGGATACGCAGTATTTT. Its translation: CASSLEPSGGARDTQYF.

This sequence joins TRBV6-5 and TRBJ2-7; D possibly corresponds to TRBD2 (5 bases). Trimming pared 6 bases from V and 3 bases from J, leaving 12 bases between. CDR1 is MNHEY, CDR2 SVGAGI, per germline. The CDR3 is 13 amino acids. The chain's CDR3 is CASSERPVYEQYF. Here the CDR3 DNA reads TGTGCCAGCAGCGAGCGGCCCGTCTACGAGCAGTACTTC.

The V gene is TRBV6-5, the J gene TRBJ1-5, with D possibly matching TRBD1 (5 bases). The V end lost 6 bases, the J end lost 9 bases, and 15 bases lay between the germline ends. The CDR3 has 13 amino acids. From germline, CDR1 is MNHEY and CDR2 SVGAGI. The CDR3 bases are TGTGCCAGCAGCAGGGACCGGACACCGCCCCAGCATTTT. Encoded protein: CASSRDRTPPQHF.

This chain links TRBV4-1 with TRBJ2-7; D is undetermined. Germline values: CDR1 MGHRA, CDR2 YSYEKL. The CDR3 consists of 15 residues. V dropped 0 bases and J dropped 2 bases, with 11 bases sitting between them. CDR3 loop: CASSQETARTYEQYF. The CDR3, as DNA: TGCGCCAGCAGCCAAGAGACGGCGCGGACCTACGAGCAGTACTTC.

This clone was seen just once. V usage is TRBV11-1 and J usage is TRBJ2-7, with D possibly matching TRBD1 (6 bases). The germline V gene encodes CDR1 SGHAT and CDR2 FQDESV (reference sequence). The V gene lost 5 bases and the J gene lost 0 bases, with 11 bases spanning the gap. The CDR3 spans 14 residues. CDR3 sequence reads: CASSTGQISYEQYF. CDR3 nucleotides: TGTGCCAGCAGCACCGGACAGATCTCCTACGAGCAGTACTTC. Full variable domain (missing parts from reference TRBV11-1 and TRBJ2-7): EAEVAQSPRYKITEKSQAVAFWCDPISGHATLYWYRQILGQGPELLVQFQDESVVDDSQLPKDRFSAERLKGVDSTLKIQPAELGDSAMYLCASSTGQISYEQYFGPGTRLTVT.